Shown below are 25 T cell receptor beta chains from a single sample sequenced in a study of PD-1 blockade in classical Hodgkin lymphoma. Time point: newly diagnosed, previously untreated cHL patient sample. Method: immunoSEQ multiplex PCR; TCRdb's copy keeps in-frame clones and lacks some. The sample yields around 30,000 clones, more than 85% seen once. The material sequenced was peripheral blood mononuclear cells (PBMCs). Every receptor here comes from a human donor with classical Hodgkin lymphoma.

The chain recombines TRBV19 with TRBJ2-2; a possible D gene is TRBD1 (6 bases). Germline assignment: CDR1 LNHDA and CDR2 SQIVND (reference sequence). The germline V and J ends were trimmed by 5 bases and 6 bases, with 13 bases remaining between them. This CDR3 has 14 amino acids. The CDR3: CASSRVGAAGELFF. CDR3 DNA sequence: TGTGCCAGTAGTCGGGTGGGGGCGGCCGGGGAGCTGTTTTTT.

The chain couples TRBV19 to TRBJ2-3, with 9 nucleotides matching TRBD2. The ends lost 5 bases at V and 4 bases at J; junction bases unmatched: 7. Germline V gene lookup returns CDR1 LNHDA and CDR2 SQIVND (reference sequence). This CDR3 has 15 amino acids. The DNA for the CDR3 is TGTGCCAGTAGTGTTTTAGCGGGAGATGCAGATACGCAGTATTTT. Translating gives CASSVLAGDADTQYF.

The V and J genes are TRBV19 and TRBJ1-5; 7 positions agree with TRBD1. The CDR3 is 15 residues long. V dropped 4 bases and J dropped 2; count of bases not matched to a gene: 5. Per germline, CDR1 LNHDA and CDR2 SQIVND (reference sequence). CDR3 sequence: CASSNQGDGNQPQHF. The CDR3, as DNA: TGTGCCAGTAGTAATCAGGGGGACGGCAATCAGCCCCAGCATTTT.

The chain combines TRBV30 with TRBJ2-1; D might be TRBD2 (6 bases). The CDR3 is made up of 11 amino acids. The germline CDR1 and CDR2 sequences are GTSNPN and SVGIG (reference sequence). The V end was cut by 0 bases, the J end by 12 bases, with 9 bases between. As DNA, the CDR3 is TGTGCCTGGAGTGTACGGCGGGGGCAGTTCTTC. This encodes CAWSVRRGQFF.

The V and J genes are TRBV5-1 and TRBJ2-7, with 12 bases matching TRBD2. The CDR3 contains 17 residues. CDR1 is SGHRS, CDR2 YFSETQ, per germline. J gave up 2 bases and V 2 bases, and 8 bases lay outside the gene matches. The CDR3 coding sequence is TGCGCCAGCAGCTTCTCTAGCGGGAGGGCCTCTACCTACGAGCAGTACTTC. This translates into CASSFSSGRASTYEQYF.

The chain has TRBV19 and TRBJ2-4; possibly TRBD1 for D (7 bases). This CDR3 contains 17 residues. CDR1 and CDR2 (germline): LNHDA, SQIVND (reference sequence). Trimming pared 5 bases from V and 0 bases from J, leaving 17 bases between. CDR3 region: CASSPRGDDIAKNIQYF. The CDR3 nucleotides are TGTGCCAGTAGTCCCAGGGGGGACGACATAGCCAAAAACATTCAGTACTTC.

CDR3 sequence (DNA): TGTGCCAGCAGCCCAGGGACACGGCGGGAAACCTACGAGCAGTACTTC. Its protein is CASSPGTRRETYEQYF. This sequence joins TRBV4-2 and TRBJ2-7; D tentatively reads TRBD1 or TRBD2 (6 bases each). The germline V gene encodes CDR1 LGHNA and CDR2 YNFKEQ. Between the trimmed V and J ends, which lost 4 bases and 2 bases, there was a span of 18 bases. The CDR3 is 16 amino acids.

This chain connects TRBV2 to TRBJ2-5, with TRBD1 matching over 10 bases. V gave up 5 bases and J gave up 5 bases; unmatched junction bases: 5. Germline V gene lookup returns CDR1 SNHLY and CDR2 FYNNEI. The CDR3 is made up of 14 amino acids. CDR3 nucleotide sequence: TGTGCCAGCAGTAGACAGGGGGCTCGGGAGACCCAGTACTTC. Its protein product is CASSRQGARETQYF.

The rearrangement links TRBV7-2 to TRBJ2-1; weak D call: TRBD2 (5 bases). CDR1 is SGHTA and CDR2 is FQGNSA in the germline V gene. CDR3 length equals 15 residues. V lost 1 base and J lost 4, with 11 bases in between. Here the CDR3 DNA reads TGTGCCAGCAGCTTAGACGTCGGGGAATACAATGAGCAGTTCTTC. This translates into CASSLDVGEYNEQFF.

Concerning this clone itself: Other DNA sequences in this specimen translate into the identical CDR3. The genes are TRBV28 and TRBJ2-3; D gene unclear. CDR1 is MDHEN and CDR2 is SYDVKM in the germline V gene. The length of the CDR3 is 12 residues. V was clipped by 6 bases and J by 3 bases, with 7 bases between them. The CDR3 nucleotides are TGTGCCAGCAGACCACCAACAGATACGCAGTATTTT. Protein sequence: CASRPPTDTQYF.

The chain recombines TRBV28 with TRBJ2-1, with D unresolved. The V gene's germline CDR1 is MDHEN and CDR2 SYDVKM. CDR3 size: 13 residues. With 0 bases removed from V and 3 bases from J, the gap between germline ends came to 3 bases. The CDR3 sequence is CASSLWSYNEQFF. The CDR3 nucleotides read TGTGCCAGCAGTTTATGGAGCTACAATGAGCAGTTCTTC.

This rearrangement joins TRBV7-2 to TRBJ2-5; no firm D call. CDR3 length equals 15 residues. Per the germline V gene, CDR1 is SGHTA and CDR2 is FQGNSA. The V gene lost 0 bases and the J gene lost 1 base, with 9 bases spanning the gap. The CDR3 reads CASSLAPDSQETQYF. The CDR3, as DNA: TGTGCCAGCAGCTTAGCGCCAGACTCCCAAGAGACCCAGTACTTC.

This clone has just one count. The chain links TRBV18 to TRBJ2-3, with 9 positions matching TRBD2. V shed 5 bases, J shed 1 base, and the junction held 7 bases outside the gene matches. The germline gives CDR1 KGHSH, CDR2 LQKENI. The CDR3 is 16 amino acids. CDR3 residues: CASSELAGVGTDTQYF. For the CDR3, the DNA is TGTGCCAGCTCAGAATTAGCGGGAGTAGGCACAGATACGCAGTATTTT. Filled out from reference TRBV18 and TRBJ2-3, the complete variable domain reads NAGVMQNPRHLVRRRGQEARLRCSPMKGHSHVYWYRQLPEEGLKFMVYLQKENIIDESGMPKERFSAEFPKEGPSILRIQQVVRGDSAAYFCASSELAGVGTDTQYFGPGTRLTVL.

The rearrangement links TRBV5-1 to TRBJ2-3; D possibly corresponds to TRBD1 (6 bases). CDR1 and CDR2 (germline): SGHRS, YFSETQ. V was clipped by 1 base and J by 0 bases, with 9 bases between them. This CDR3 region has 15 residues. The DNA of the CDR3 is TGCGCCAGCAGCTTGTGGGGGCAGAGCACAGATACGCAGTATTTT. Its translation is CASSLWGQSTDTQYF.

The rearrangement joins TRBV7-8 to TRBJ2-2; D tentatively reads TRBD1 or TRBD2 (5 bases each). Germline CDR1 reads SGHVS; CDR2 reads FQNEAQ. The V and J ends lost 7 bases and 2 bases respectively, with 14 bases between them. The length of the CDR3 is 15 residues. The CDR3 is CASNQWDANTGELFF. The CDR3 coding sequence is TGTGCCAGCAACCAGTGGGACGCAAACACCGGGGAGCTGTTTTTT. Combining the CDR3 with reference TRBV7-8 and TRBJ2-2 gives the whole variable domain GAGVSQSPRYKVAKRGQDVALRCDPISGHVSLFWYQQALGQGPEFLTYFQNEAQLDKSGLPSDRFFAERPEGSVSTLKIQRTQQEDSAVYLCASNQWDANTGELFFGEGSRLTVL.

This chain uses TRBV7-9 with TRBJ1-2; the match to TRBD1 covers 8 bases. CDR1 is SEHNR, CDR2 FQNEAQ, per germline (reference sequence). The V segment lost 5 bases and the J segment 6 bases; nucleotides outside the gene matches: 8. The CDR3 has 14 amino acids. This CDR3 reads CASSTGQGDDGYTF. In DNA form, the CDR3 reads TGTGCCAGCAGCACCGGACAGGGCGATGATGGCTACACCTTC.

The chain joins TRBV27 to TRBJ2-7; TRBD2 matches 8 bases. V trimming: 0 bases; J trimming: 6 bases; junction bases outside the gene matches: 7. CDR1 MNHEY and CDR2 SMNVEV come from the germline V gene (reference sequence). The CDR3 totals 15 residues. CDR3 region: CASSLSASGQAEQYF. The CDR3 DNA follows: TGTGCCAGCAGTTTATCGGCTAGCGGGCAGGCCGAGCAGTACTTC.

The chain links TRBV7-2 to TRBJ2-1, with 13 bases identical to TRBD2. Germline CDR1 reads SGHTA; CDR2 reads FQGNSA. V was clipped by 1 base and J by 4 bases; unmatched bases: 7. This CDR3 has 18 residues. The CDR3 reads CASSLGPGLAGQYNEQFF. In DNA form, the CDR3 reads TGTGCCAGCAGCTTAGGACCGGGACTAGCGGGGCAATACAATGAGCAGTTCTTC.

The V call is TRBV7-9, the J call TRBJ2-5, with TRBD1 as a possible D gene (6 bases). The V end was cut by 5 bases, the J end by 5 bases, with 15 bases between. Germline values: CDR1 SEHNR, CDR2 FQNEAQ (reference sequence). The CDR3 spans 14 residues. CDR3 coding DNA: TGTGCCAGCAGCCCCCAGACAGGCATGGAGACCCAGTACTTC. Protein: CASSPQTGMETQYF. Variable domain in full (rest from reference TRBV7-9 and TRBJ2-5): DTGVSQNPRHKITKRGQNVTFRCDPISEHNRLYWYRQTLGQGPEFLTYFQNEAQLEKSRLLSDRFSAERPKGSFSTLEIQRTEQGDSAMYLCASSPQTGMETQYFGPGTRLLVL.

J is TRBJ2-3 and V is TRBV10-2, with 15 bases aligning to TRBD2. This CDR3 region has 15 residues. Trimming took 8 bases from V and 2 from J; bases not matched to a gene: 2. Germline V gene sequence: CDR1 WSHSY, CDR2 SAAADI. The CDR3 coding sequence is TGCGCCAGCGGACTAGCGGGAGGGGACACAGATACGCAGTATTTT. It codes for CASGLAGGDTDTQYF.

This clone appeared a single time. V gene TRBV10-1 combines with J gene TRBJ2-3; D is ambiguous. This CDR3 is built from 14 residues. Between the trimmed V and J ends, which lost 0 bases and 6 bases, there was a span of 10 bases. Looked up from germline, CDR1 is WNHNN and CDR2 is SYGVQD (reference sequence). The CDR3 nucleotides read TGCGCCAGCAGTGAGTCGAACCCGCCCGATACGCAGTATTTT. Its protein is CASSESNPPDTQYF.

The V call is TRBV19, the J call TRBJ1-5; no clear D gene. Per the germline V gene, CDR1 is LNHDA and CDR2 is SQIVND (reference sequence). The V gene lost 3 bases and the J gene lost 0 bases, with 9 bases spanning the gap. This CDR3 comprises 15 residues. The DNA for the CDR3 is TGTGCCAGTAGTATGAATACCCATAGCAATCAGCCCCAGCATTTT. Protein: CASSMNTHSNQPQHF. The full variable domain, its missing parts supplied by reference TRBV19 and TRBJ1-5, is DGGITQSPKYLFRKEGQNVTLSCEQNLNHDAMYWYRQDPGQGLRLIYYSQIVNDFQKGDIAEGYSVSREKKESFPLTVTSAQKNPTAFYLCASSMNTHSNQPQHFGDGTRLSIL.

This chain joins TRBV18 and TRBJ2-7, with a possible D match to TRBD2 (7 bases). Per germline, CDR1 KGHSH and CDR2 LQKENI. Trimming took 3 bases from V and 5 from J, leaving 20 bases between them. This CDR3 region has 16 residues. The CDR3 sequence: CASSPLITRGQNEQYF. DNA for the CDR3: TGTGCCAGCTCACCCCTGATAACGCGGGGGCAGAACGAGCAGTACTTC.

This sequence joins TRBV9 and TRBJ2-2; D may be TRBD2 (6 bases). Trimming took 5 bases from V and 0 from J, leaving 8 bases between them. CDR3 length: 14 amino acids. The germline gives CDR1 SGDLS, CDR2 YYNGEE. The CDR3, as DNA: TGTGCCAGCAGGGCGGGGTCGAACACCGGGGAGCTGTTTTTT. Residues: CASRAGSNTGELFF.

The V and J genes are TRBV18 and TRBJ2-3, with no clear D. The V gene's germline CDR1 is KGHSH and CDR2 LQKENI. Trimming removed 2 bases at V and 1 base at J, with 16 bases between. This CDR3 is built from 17 residues. The CDR3 DNA follows: TGTGCCAGCTCACCAAGATCCTCACCTCCTGGCACAGATACGCAGTATTTT. Encoded protein: CASSPRSSPPGTDTQYF.